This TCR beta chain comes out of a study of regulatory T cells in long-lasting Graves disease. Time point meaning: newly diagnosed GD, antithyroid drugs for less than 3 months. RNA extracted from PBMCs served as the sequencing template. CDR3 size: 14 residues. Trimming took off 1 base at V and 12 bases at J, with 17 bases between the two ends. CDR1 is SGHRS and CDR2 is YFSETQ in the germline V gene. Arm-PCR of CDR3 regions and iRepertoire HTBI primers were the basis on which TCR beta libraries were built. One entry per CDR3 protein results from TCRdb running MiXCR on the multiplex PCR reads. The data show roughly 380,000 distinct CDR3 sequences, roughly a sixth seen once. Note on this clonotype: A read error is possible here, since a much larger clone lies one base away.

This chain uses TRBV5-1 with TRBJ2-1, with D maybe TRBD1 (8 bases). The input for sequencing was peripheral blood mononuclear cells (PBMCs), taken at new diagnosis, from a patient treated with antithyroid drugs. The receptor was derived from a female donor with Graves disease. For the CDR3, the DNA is TGCGCCAGCAGCTTGTGGACAGGGAGGGATGGGCAGTTCTTC. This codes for CASSLWTGRDGQFF.